Sequencing of this T cell receptor (beta chain) was carried out in a study of blood T cell repertoires in COVID-19 (dated by TCRdb to about 2020). Context from the whole study: Samples from collaborators originated in the United States, Italy and Spain and spanned both the acute and convalescent phases of COVID-19. The material from the prospective study consisted of cDNA or gDNA derived from T cells, B-cell-depleted T cells, or PBMCs. Deeply sampled blood TCRbeta repertoires from subjects exposed to, actively infected with, or recovered from COVID-19 were included in the dataset. The repertoires were made available in a free public database intended to serve as a resource for research on the immune response to SARS-CoV-2. The samples were drawn from two sources: the first 160 participants of the ongoing ImmuneRACE study, and 1,254 subjects contributed by 6 global collaborators. The sample metadata nearly always contained a de-identified subject ID, COVID-19 status, age in years and sex. Where available, HLA class I and class II types were obtained from metadata supplied by the sample provider rather than from assay-based typing.

The full study reports these points: Clinical and demographic metadata were provided uncurated, with the amount varying by source and participant.

One collaborating source in Seattle enrolled patients while the patients were actively infected and followed the patients over time throughout the course of disease. Collaborating institutions collected whole blood in K2EDTA tubes following their own protocols. For TCRbeta analysis, collaborator samples were shipped as frozen whole blood, as isolated PBMCs, or as DNA extracted from either sample type. This clone was found a few times. The antigen this receptor binds is unknown. Within one base of it there is no much larger clone, and no base qualities were kept. CDR1 and CDR2 are read off the germline V gene (reference sequence) as GTSNPN and SVGIG. The CDR3 runs 13 amino acids, cysteine and phenylalanine included. Kept here is only the CDR3 DNA, which spans 39 bases and is read in frame from base 1. Trimming removed 4 bases from V and 9 bases from J; the gene matches leave 5 bases unexplained. The immunoSEQ Assay, a bias-controlled multiplex PCR, was used to amplify TCRbeta CDR3 regions from genomic DNA. Under the source paper's analysis protocol: Nucleated cell counts per sample were estimated from amplification of reference gene primers within the assay. To quantify the absolute abundance of each unique TCRbeta CDR3 rearrangement, sequence reads were collapsed and filtered. Productive Simpson clonality was computed per sample as the square root of Simpson's diversity index over productive rearrangements. Imported from immuneACCESS, the table was reduced by TCRdb to in-frame sequences with V and J called. These copies leave out some clones; in studies compared against another copy, an unresolved V gene accounts for under half, and the cause of the remainder is not known. The V and J calls and clone size were taken over from that table, and D and trimming were inferred from the DNA. This sample has approximately 200,000 clones in its table, and about 85% of those were observed once. Clones ranked in the top ten supply over 9.5% of the sample.

The sample comprised peripheral blood. The V and J segments used are TRBV30 and TRBJ1-6; a stretch of 8 junction bases matches TRBD1. This receptor was taken from a woman of 80 years or more with COVID-19, enrolled during active disease. The nucleotide sequence reads TGTGCCTGGAAAGACAGGGGAGGTTCACCCCTCCACTTT. Its translation is CAWKDRGGSPLHF.